The 32 T cell receptor beta chains listed next were all sequenced from one sample in a study of neurological immune-mediated disorders. TCRdb re-called the 5' RACE reads through MiXCR, storing one row per CDR3 protein. The repertoire holds around 64,000 distinct CDR3 sequences, roughly 13% seen once, with over 8.5% in the top ten. The sequenced sample consisted of PBMCs. The source of these receptors is a woman aged 55-70 years with HTLV-1-associated myelopathy (HAM/TSP).

This clonotype was counted ten times or more. The CDR3: CASSLVPGVENEQFF. CDR3 DNA: TGCGCCAGCAGCTTGGTACCGGGAGTAGAGAATGAGCAGTTCTTC. The chain couples TRBV5-1 to TRBJ2-1, with a tentative D call TRBD2 (6 bases). The V end lost 0 bases, the J end lost 7 bases, and 14 bases lay between the germline ends. Germline lookup yields CDR1 SGHRS and CDR2 YFSETQ. There are 15 residues in the CDR3. The full variable domain, in which reference TRBV5-1 and TRBJ2-1 provide the parts outside the CDR3, is KAGVTQTPRYLIKTRGQQVTLSCSPISGHRSVSWYQQTPGQGLQFLFEYFSETQRNKGNFPGRFSGRQFSNSRSEMNVSTLELGDSALYLCASSLVPGVENEQFFGPGTRLTVL.

The table lists this clonotype with many counts. The V call is TRBV11-1, the J call TRBJ2-7; the match to TRBD2 covers 10 bases. There are 16 residues in the CDR3. Germline assignment: CDR1 SGHAT and CDR2 FQDESV (reference sequence). J lost 4 bases, V lost 5 bases, and 11 bases had no gene match. CDR3: CASSLGWASGSYEQYF. CDR3 in DNA: TGTGCCAGCAGCCTCGGCTGGGCTAGCGGGAGTTACGAGCAGTACTTC.

On this clonotype: A junction end diverges from the germline sequence, so it may reflect a read error. The chain uses TRBV24-1 and TRBJ2-1, with 13 nucleotides matching TRBD2. Germline-derived CDR1 and CDR2 are KGHDR and SFDVKD. The CDR3 length is 16 residues. The CDR3 DNA is TGTGTCACCAGTGATTTTCGACTAGCGGGAGGTAATGAGCAGTTCTTC. Its protein is CVTSDFRLAGGNEQFF.

This chain links TRBV21-1 with TRBJ2-2; TRBD2, the table's D call, was not compared with the DNA. TRBV21-1 is assigned pseudogene status. The CDR3 has 17 amino acids. The CDR3 is CASSKGRTSGNTWELSF. CDR3 DNA sequence: TGTGCCAGCAGCAAAGGAAGGACTAGCGGGAACACCTGGGAGCTGTCTTTT.

This clonotype was picked up many times. The chain combines TRBV12-3 or TRBV12-4 with TRBJ2-4; 8 bases align to TRBD2. The CDR3 has 19 residues. The V gene end was trimmed by 3 bases and the J gene end by 0 bases; junction bases not matched to a gene: 13. CDR3 loop: CASSFLREVDPIAKNIQYF. The CDR3 nucleotides are TGTGCCAGCAGTTTTCTGCGGGAGGTGGATCCGATAGCCAAAAACATTCAGTACTTC.

This clonotype was counted ten times or more. This chain joins TRBV4-1 and TRBJ2-1; D remains ambiguous. The V gene lost 4 bases and the J gene lost 9 bases, with 10 bases spanning the gap. The germline gives CDR1 MGHRA, CDR2 YSYEKL. The CDR3 runs 12 residues. The CDR3 loop is CASSPPPGEQFF. The CDR3 DNA reads TGCGCCAGCAGCCCCCCCCCGGGTGAGCAGTTCTTC.

In its sample, this clonotype was seen a few times. The chain couples TRBV5-1 to TRBJ2-1, with D possibly matching TRBD1 (6 bases). Germline values: CDR1 SGHRS, CDR2 YFSETQ. V lost 1 base and J 0 bases, leaving 11 bases between the germline ends. The CDR3 spans 16 residues. The CDR3 region is CASSLLQGLSYNEQFF. The CDR3 DNA reads TGCGCCAGCAGCTTGTTACAGGGTCTCTCCTACAATGAGCAGTTCTTC.

This clonotype was recorded many times. This sequence may be a read error, since a much larger clone differs from it by one base. The chain combines TRBV24-1 with TRBJ2-2; TRBD1 matches 10 bases. CDR1 is KGHDR, CDR2 SFDVKD, per germline. This CDR3 contains 17 residues. The CDR3 DNA sequence: TGTGTCACCAGTGTGCGACAGGGGGCTTTAGACACCGGGGAGCTGTTTTTT. This codes for CVTSVRQGALDTGELFF.

This clonotype was counted at least ten times. This sequence joins TRBV20-1 and TRBJ1-3, with 7 bases aligning to TRBD1. The germline V gene has CDR1 DFQATT and CDR2 SNEGSKA (reference sequence). V lost 5 bases to trimming and J lost 0 bases; unmatched junction nucleotides: 7. There are 15 residues in the CDR3. CDR3 in DNA: TGCAGTGCTGCAGGGGGATTCTCCTCTGGAAACACCATATATTTT. Amino acids: CSAAGGFSSGNTIYF.

This clonotype was recorded at least ten times. CDR3 region: CASSQPQVLQETQYF. The CDR3 DNA reads as TGCGCCAGCAGCCAGCCACAGGTACTTCAAGAGACCCAGTACTTC. This rearrangement joins TRBV4-1 to TRBJ2-5; D is perhaps TRBD1 (5 bases). The CDR3 has 15 residues. Trimming cost V 3 bases and J 2 bases, with 13 bases left between them. The germline gives CDR1 MGHRA, CDR2 YSYEKL.

This clonotype was recorded many times. The J gene is TRBJ2-3, the V gene TRBV20-1; possible D gene TRBD2, 5 bases. The V gene's germline CDR1 is DFQATT and CDR2 SNEGSKA (reference sequence). Trimming removed 6 bases from V and 0 bases from J, with 13 bases in between. The CDR3 loop spans 14 amino acids. The CDR3 region has the DNA TGCAGTGCCCCAAGGACGGGAAGCACAGATACGCAGTATTTT. Its protein product is CSAPRTGSTDTQYF.

This clonotype was detected ten times or more. The DNA for the CDR3 is TGCGCCAGCAGCACGGGACAGGGTAACACTGAAGCTTTCTTT. Amino acid sequence: CASSTGQGNTEAFF. The chain has TRBV5-1 and TRBJ1-1, with 9 bases lining up with TRBD1. Losses at the gene ends were 4 bases for V and 2 bases for J; bases not matched to a gene: 3. In germline, CDR1 is SGHRS, CDR2 YFSETQ. This CDR3 is built from 14 residues.

Many counts were recorded for this clonotype. The gene calls are TRBV6-6 and TRBJ2-3; a weak D match, TRBD1 (5 bases). The CDR3 runs 12 residues. V lost 2 bases and J 14 bases, leaving 14 bases between the germline ends. Germline lookup yields CDR1 MNHNY and CDR2 SVGAGI (reference sequence). CDR3 DNA sequence: TGTGCCAGCAGTTACCAGGGTCAGACACCGTATTTT. Translation: CASSYQGQTPYF.

The table lists this clonotype with many counts. The CDR3 loop is CSVEEGGGGETQYF. CDR3 nucleotides: TGCAGCGTTGAAGAGGGAGGGGGGGGAGAGACCCAGTACTTC. The genes are TRBV29-1 and TRBJ2-5; perhaps TRBD2 as D (7 bases). The CDR3 extends over 14 amino acids. Germline V gene sequence: CDR1 SQVTM, CDR2 ANQGSEA. V lost 0 bases and J 4 bases, leaving 12 bases between the germline ends.

There are many counts of this clonotype. V gene TRBV6-5 combines with J gene TRBJ2-1; possible D gene TRBD2, 6 bases. Germline assignment: CDR1 MNHEY and CDR2 SVGAGI. There are 15 residues in the CDR3. V was cut by 8 bases and J by 4 bases, with 18 bases left in between. The DNA for the CDR3 is TGTGCCAGCTCCCCGGCAGGTCGGGGGTACAATGAGCAGTTCTTC. This encodes CASSPAGRGYNEQFF.

At least ten counts were recorded for this clonotype. This rearrangement joins TRBV28 to TRBJ1-1, with TRBD1 matching 7 bases. Germline CDR1 MDHEN, CDR2 SYDVKM. Trimming removed 3 bases from V and 6 bases from J; junction bases left unmatched: 4. This CDR3 is 13 amino acids long. Written as DNA, the CDR3 is TGTGCCAGCAGTTTCCGAGGGGGCGCTGAAGCTTTCTTT. The encoded protein is CASSFRGGAEAFF.

This clonotype was observed a single time. V and J are TRBV7-6 and TRBJ2-1; D is possibly TRBD2 (5 bases). V was trimmed by 10 bases and J by 6 bases, leaving 25 bases between them. The CDR3 length is 16 residues. Germline V CDR1 and CDR2: SGHVS, FNYEAQ. CDR3 residues: CANCSSRREGLNEQFF. The CDR3 nucleotides are TGTGCCAACTGCTCCAGCCGGCGAGAGGGCCTCAATGAGCAGTTCTTC.

This clonotype was seen at least ten times. V and J are TRBV6-1 and TRBJ2-7; D is possibly TRBD1 (6 bases). The V gene's germline CDR1 is MNHNS and CDR2 SASEGT. Trimming cost V 6 bases and J 3 bases, with 9 bases left between them. The CDR3 runs to 12 residues. For the CDR3, the DNA is TGTGCCAGCAGCGTACAGGGCTACGAGCAGTACTTC. Translating it yields CASSVQGYEQYF.

This clonotype was recorded many times. The chain carries TRBV11-2 and TRBJ2-5; D might be TRBD2 (7 bases). The CDR3 runs 15 residues. From germline, CDR1 is SGHAT and CDR2 FQNNGV. Trimming left V 8 bases short and J 2 bases short, with 18 bases between. CDR3 sequence (DNA): TGTGCCAGCCGAACCTGGGGAGGGGGTCAAGAGACCCAGTACTTC. Translation: CASRTWGGGQETQYF. The variable domain in full, completed from reference TRBV11-2 and TRBJ2-5, reads EAGVAQSPRYKIIEKRQSVAFWCNPISGHATLYWYQQILGQGPKLLIQFQNNGVVDDSQLPKDRFSAERLKGVDSTLKIQPAKLEDSAVYLCASRTWGGGQETQYFGPGTRLLVL.

In its sample, this clonotype was seen many times. The gene calls are TRBV6-5 and TRBJ2-7; D possibly matches TRBD1 or TRBD2 (5 bases each). The germline gives CDR1 MNHEY, CDR2 SVGAGI. The CDR3 length is 12 residues. V shed 7 bases and J shed 0 bases, with 7 bases lying between them. In nucleotides, the CDR3 is TGTGCCAGCACAGGGAGCTCCTACGAGCAGTACTTC. It yields the protein CASTGSSYEQYF.

This clonotype was counted ten times or more. This chain connects TRBV3-1 to TRBJ2-1, with D hard to call. V was pared by 1 base and J by 9 bases, with 16 bases between. The CDR3 has 15 residues. Germline V gives CDR1 LGHDT, CDR2 YNNKEL (reference sequence). The CDR3: CASSQVYTKSLEQFF. The CDR3 bases are TGTGCCAGCAGCCAAGTATACACTAAAAGTCTTGAGCAGTTCTTC.

This clonotype was counted at least ten times. The chain uses TRBV12-3 or TRBV12-4 and TRBJ2-1; 9 positions agree with TRBD2. The CDR3 runs to 17 residues. The V segment lost 6 bases and the J segment 0 bases; nucleotides outside the gene matches: 9. The CDR3: CASREGPSGDSYNEQFF. In DNA, the CDR3 is TGTGCCAGCAGGGAGGGGCCTAGCGGGGACTCCTACAATGAGCAGTTCTTC.

This clonotype was detected many times. V gene TRBV5-1 combines with J gene TRBJ1-4; D perhaps matches TRBD1 (5 bases). The CDR3 runs 15 residues. CDR1 is SGHRS, CDR2 YFSETQ, per germline. V shed 6 bases and J shed 0 bases, with 12 bases lying between them. The CDR3 bases are TGCGCCAGCAAACAAGCGGGGGCAACTAATGAAAAACTGTTTTTT. The encoded protein is CASKQAGATNEKLFF.

This clonotype was detected a few times. The CDR3 DNA sequence: TGTGCCACCAGCAGTTCGGGCGGACCCACCGGGGAGCTGTTTTTT. Amino acid sequence: CATSSSGGPTGELFF. The chain combines TRBV15 with TRBJ2-2; D not certain. CDR1 and CDR2 (germline): LNHNV, YYDKDF (reference sequence). The V end was cut by 3 bases, the J end by 4 bases, with 12 bases between. The CDR3 has 15 amino acids.

This clonotype was picked up many times. The V and J genes are TRBV29-1 and TRBJ2-5; D is uncertain. V gave up 4 bases and J gave up 4 bases, with 13 bases separating them. The CDR3 has 13 amino acids. Germline V gene data show CDR1 as SQVTM and CDR2 as ANQGSEA. The CDR3 DNA reads as TGCAGCGTTGCCCCCTCGGTAGGAGAGACCCAGTACTTC. Its translation is CSVAPSVGETQYF.

This clonotype was seen many times. CDR3 nucleotide sequence: TGCGCCAGCAGCTTGGATGGGGGGCCGGCTGGAAACACCATATATTTT. Protein: CASSLDGGPAGNTIYF. This chain connects TRBV5-1 to TRBJ1-3; D possibly corresponds to TRBD1 (6 bases). This CDR3 is 16 amino acids long. Per germline, CDR1 SGHRS and CDR2 YFSETQ. V was clipped by 0 bases and J by 2 bases, with 12 bases between them.

This clonotype was seen at least ten times. The V and J genes are TRBV14 and TRBJ2-4; D is perhaps TRBD1 (6 bases). CDR1 and CDR2 (germline): SGHDN, FVKESK. V lost 4 bases and J 0 bases, leaving 13 bases between the germline ends. The CDR3 extends over 16 amino acids. The CDR3 sequence is CASSRGTTSAKNIQYF. The CDR3 bases are TGTGCCAGCAGCCGTGGGACAACGTCAGCCAAAAACATTCAGTACTTC.

This clonotype appeared many times. The rearrangement uses TRBV20-1 and TRBJ2-2; TRBD1 matches at 7 bases. Germline V gives CDR1 DFQATT, CDR2 SNEGSKA (reference sequence). The CDR3 spans 15 residues. The J segment lost 2 bases and the V segment lost 0 bases, leaving 3 bases of the junction unmatched. CDR3: CSARETGYNTGELFF. The CDR3 DNA sequence: TGCAGTGCTAGAGAGACAGGGTACAACACCGGGGAGCTGTTTTTT.

There are many counts of this clonotype. The chain has TRBV20-1 and TRBJ2-1; no firm D call. Germline CDR1 is DFQATT and CDR2 is SNEGSKA (reference sequence). Trimming left V 6 bases short and J 8 bases short, with 17 bases between. The CDR3 has 13 residues. CDR3 sequence reads: CSANDPSWHEQFF. CDR3 nucleotides: TGCAGTGCCAACGACCCTAGTTGGCATGAGCAGTTCTTC.

This clonotype was detected many times. The chain joins TRBV5-1 to TRBJ2-7; a weak D match, TRBD2 (6 bases). V was shortened by 2 bases and J by 5 bases, with 17 bases between the two germline ends. The CDR3 loop spans 15 amino acids. The germline V gene has CDR1 SGHRS and CDR2 YFSETQ. The CDR3 DNA sequence: TGCGCCAGCAGCTTTTCGACGGGAGAATTCCACGAGCAGTACTTC. Protein: CASSFSTGEFHEQYF.

This clonotype occurred many times. The chain links TRBV3-1 to TRBJ2-5; D gene uncertain. Germline values: CDR1 LGHDT, CDR2 YNNKEL (reference sequence). V shed 2 bases and J shed 2 bases, with 6 bases lying between them. The CDR3 is made up of 13 amino acids. The CDR3 reads CASSQLSQETQYF. For the CDR3, the DNA is TGTGCCAGCAGCCAATTGTCTCAAGAGACCCAGTACTTC.

This clonotype was recorded at least ten times. J is TRBJ2-7 and V is TRBV5-1; D remains ambiguous. CDR3 length equals 15 residues. Trimming left V 0 bases short and J 0 bases short, with 10 bases between. Germline loops: CDR1 SGHRS, CDR2 YFSETQ. CDR3 sequence: CASSLVSESSYEQYF. CDR3 nucleotides: TGCGCCAGCAGCTTGGTTTCGGAGAGCTCCTACGAGCAGTACTTC. The full variable domain, rest sourced from reference TRBV5-1 and TRBJ2-7, is KAGVTQTPRYLIKTRGQQVTLSCSPISGHRSVSWYQQTPGQGLQFLFEYFSETQRNKGNFPGRFSGRQFSNSRSEMNVSTLELGDSALYLCASSLVSESSYEQYFGPGTRLTVT.